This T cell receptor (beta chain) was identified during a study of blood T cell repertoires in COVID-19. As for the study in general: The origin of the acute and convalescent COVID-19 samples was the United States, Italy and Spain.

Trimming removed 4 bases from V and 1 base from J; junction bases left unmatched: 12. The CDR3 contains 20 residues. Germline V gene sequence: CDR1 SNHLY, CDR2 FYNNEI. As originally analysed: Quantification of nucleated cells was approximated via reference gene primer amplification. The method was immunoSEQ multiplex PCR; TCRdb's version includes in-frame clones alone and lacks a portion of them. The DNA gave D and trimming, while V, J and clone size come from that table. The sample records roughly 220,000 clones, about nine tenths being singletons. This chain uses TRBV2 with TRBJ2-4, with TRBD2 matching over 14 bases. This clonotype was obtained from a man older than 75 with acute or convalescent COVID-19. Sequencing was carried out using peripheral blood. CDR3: CASSAPLGTSGRKAKNIQYF. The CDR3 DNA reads TGTGCCAGCAGTGCCCCGCTCGGGACTAGCGGGAGAAAGGCCAAAAACATTCAGTACTTC.